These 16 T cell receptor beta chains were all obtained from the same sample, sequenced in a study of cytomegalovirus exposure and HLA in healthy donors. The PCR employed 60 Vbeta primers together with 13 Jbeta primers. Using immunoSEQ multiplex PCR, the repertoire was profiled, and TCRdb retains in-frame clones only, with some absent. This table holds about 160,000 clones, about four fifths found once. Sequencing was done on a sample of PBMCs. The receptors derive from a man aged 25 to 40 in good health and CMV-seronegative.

This chain's CDR3 is CASSLPSRGYTF. In nucleotides, the CDR3 is TGTGCCAGTAGTCTCCCGTCCAGAGGCTACACCTTC. The genes are TRBV19 and TRBJ1-2; D is unclear. Germline assignment: CDR1 LNHDA and CDR2 SQIVND (reference sequence). Trimming took off 5 bases at V and 8 bases at J, with 12 bases between the two ends. This CDR3 region has 12 residues.

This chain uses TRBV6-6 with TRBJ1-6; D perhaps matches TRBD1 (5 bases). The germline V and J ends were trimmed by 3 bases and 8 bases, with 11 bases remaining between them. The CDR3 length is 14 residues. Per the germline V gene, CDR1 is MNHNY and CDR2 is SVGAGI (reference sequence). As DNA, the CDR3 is TGTGCCAGCAGTTATAAGGCGGGGGATTCACCCCTCCACTTT. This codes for CASSYKAGDSPLHF.

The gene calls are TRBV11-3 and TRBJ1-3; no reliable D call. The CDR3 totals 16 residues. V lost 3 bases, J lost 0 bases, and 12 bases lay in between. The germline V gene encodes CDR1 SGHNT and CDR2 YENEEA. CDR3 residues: CASSLGGVTSGNTIYF. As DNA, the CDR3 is TGTGCCAGCAGCTTGGGAGGCGTAACCTCTGGAAACACCATATATTTT.

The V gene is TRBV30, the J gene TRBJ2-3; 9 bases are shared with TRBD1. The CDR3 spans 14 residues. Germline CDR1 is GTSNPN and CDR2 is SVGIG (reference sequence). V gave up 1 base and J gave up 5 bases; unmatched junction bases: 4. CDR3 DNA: TGTGCCTGGAGTGACAGGGGGCAGGGAGATACGCAGTATTTT. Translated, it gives CAWSDRGQGDTQYF.

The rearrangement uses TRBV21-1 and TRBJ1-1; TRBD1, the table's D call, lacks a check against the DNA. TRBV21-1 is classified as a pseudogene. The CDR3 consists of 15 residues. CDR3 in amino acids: CASNGHCLMNTEAFF. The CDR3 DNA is TGTGCCAGCAACGGACATTGCCTAATGAACACTGAAGCTTTCTTT.

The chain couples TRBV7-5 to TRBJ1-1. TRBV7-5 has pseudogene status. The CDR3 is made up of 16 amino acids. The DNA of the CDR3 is TGTGCCAGAAGCTCTAACGGGGGGCGCGGAAACACTGAAGCTTTCTTT. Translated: CARSSNGGRGNTEAFF.

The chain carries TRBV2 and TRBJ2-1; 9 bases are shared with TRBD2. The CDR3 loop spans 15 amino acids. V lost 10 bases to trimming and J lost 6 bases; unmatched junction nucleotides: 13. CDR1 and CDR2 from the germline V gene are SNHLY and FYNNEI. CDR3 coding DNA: TGTGCCACTCGTCCAAGGCTAGCGGGGAGCAATGAGCAGTTCTTC. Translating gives CATRPRLAGSNEQFF.

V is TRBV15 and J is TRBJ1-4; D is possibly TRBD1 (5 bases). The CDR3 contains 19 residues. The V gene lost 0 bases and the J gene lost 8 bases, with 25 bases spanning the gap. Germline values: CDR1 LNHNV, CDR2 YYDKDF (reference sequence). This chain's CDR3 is CATSRDGGGLGGSYEKLFF. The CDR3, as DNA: TGTGCCACCAGCAGAGATGGTGGGGGGTTGGGGGGATCGTACGAAAAACTGTTTTTT.

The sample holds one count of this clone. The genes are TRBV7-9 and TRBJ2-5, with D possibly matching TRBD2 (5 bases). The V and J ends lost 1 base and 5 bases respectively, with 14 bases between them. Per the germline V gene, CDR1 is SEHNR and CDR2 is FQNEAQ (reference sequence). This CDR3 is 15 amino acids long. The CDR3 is CASSLVIGSGETQYF. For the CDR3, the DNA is TGTGCCAGCAGCTTAGTTATAGGGTCGGGGGAGACCCAGTACTTC.

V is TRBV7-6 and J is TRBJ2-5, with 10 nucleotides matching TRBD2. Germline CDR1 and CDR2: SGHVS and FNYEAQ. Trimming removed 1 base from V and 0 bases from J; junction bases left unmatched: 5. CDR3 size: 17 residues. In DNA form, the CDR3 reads TGTGCCAGCAGCTTAGTCCCAGCGGGGGGGTACCAAGAGACCCAGTACTTC. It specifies CASSLVPAGGYQETQYF.

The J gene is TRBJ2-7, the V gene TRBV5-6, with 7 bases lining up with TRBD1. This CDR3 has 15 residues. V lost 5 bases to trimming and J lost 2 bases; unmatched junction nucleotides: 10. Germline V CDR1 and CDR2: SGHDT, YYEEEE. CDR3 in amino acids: CASSFLEDRTYEQYF. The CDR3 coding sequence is TGTGCCAGCAGTTTCTTGGAGGACAGGACCTACGAGCAGTACTTC.

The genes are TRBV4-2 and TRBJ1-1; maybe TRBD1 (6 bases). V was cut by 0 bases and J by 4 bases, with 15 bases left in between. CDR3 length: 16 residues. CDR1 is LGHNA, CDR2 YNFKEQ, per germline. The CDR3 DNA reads TGTGCCAGCAGCCAAGATCAACCAGGGGCGGTCACTGAAGCTTTCTTT. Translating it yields CASSQDQPGAVTEAFF.

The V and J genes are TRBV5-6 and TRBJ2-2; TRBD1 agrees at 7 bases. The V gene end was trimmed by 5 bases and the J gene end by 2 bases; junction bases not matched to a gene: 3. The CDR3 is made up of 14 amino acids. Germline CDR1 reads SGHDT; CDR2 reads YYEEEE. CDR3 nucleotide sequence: TGTGCCAGCAGGGACAGGACCAACACCGGGGAGCTGTTTTTT. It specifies CASRDRTNTGELFF.

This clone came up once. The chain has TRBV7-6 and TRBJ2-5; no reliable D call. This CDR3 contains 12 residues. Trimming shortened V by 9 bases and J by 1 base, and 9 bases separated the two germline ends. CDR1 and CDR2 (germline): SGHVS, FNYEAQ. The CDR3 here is CASYSGQETQYF. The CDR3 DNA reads TGTGCCAGTTATTCGGGCCAAGAGACCCAGTACTTC.

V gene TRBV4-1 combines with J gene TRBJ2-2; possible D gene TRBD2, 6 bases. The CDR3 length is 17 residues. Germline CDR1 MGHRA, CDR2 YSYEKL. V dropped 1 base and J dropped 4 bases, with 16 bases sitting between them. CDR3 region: CASSQVGDRRGTGELFF. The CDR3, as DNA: TGCGCCAGCAGCCAAGTGGGGGACCGGCGGGGCACCGGGGAGCTGTTTTTT.

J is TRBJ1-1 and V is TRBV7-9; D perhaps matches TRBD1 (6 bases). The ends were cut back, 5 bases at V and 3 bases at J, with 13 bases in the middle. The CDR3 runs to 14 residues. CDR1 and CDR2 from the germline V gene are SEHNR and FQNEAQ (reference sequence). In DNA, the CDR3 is TGTGCCAGCAGCAAATACCAGGGGTACACTGAAGCTTTCTTT. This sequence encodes CASSKYQGYTEAFF.